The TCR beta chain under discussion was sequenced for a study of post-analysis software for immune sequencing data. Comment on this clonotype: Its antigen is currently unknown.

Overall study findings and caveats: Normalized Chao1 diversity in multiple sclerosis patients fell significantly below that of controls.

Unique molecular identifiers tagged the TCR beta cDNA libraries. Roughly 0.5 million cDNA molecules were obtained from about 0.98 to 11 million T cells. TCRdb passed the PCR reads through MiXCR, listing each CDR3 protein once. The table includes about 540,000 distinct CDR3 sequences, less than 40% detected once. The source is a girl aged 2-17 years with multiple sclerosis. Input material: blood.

The CDR3 loop is CASTDTTKGYTF. Written as DNA, the CDR3 is TGTGCCAGCACCGATACCACGAAGGGCTACACCTTC. The chain recombines TRBV12-3 or TRBV12-4 with TRBJ1-2, with no clear D. Trimming removed 7 bases at V and 8 bases at J, with 14 bases between. The length of the CDR3 is 12 residues.